This T cell receptor beta chain was captured in a study of blood T cells in healthy people across ages. This clonotype was detected many times. A second roughly 6 to 12 cycle PCR used barcoded and J-beta primers. TCRdb processed the 5' RACE reads anew with MiXCR; each CDR3 protein has one entry. The table includes about 1.6 million distinct CDR3 sequences, almost 35% detected once. Germline CDR1 reads MNHEY; CDR2 reads SMNVEV (reference sequence). The junction had 6 bases not matched to a gene; V was cut back by 4 bases and J by 5 bases. The CDR3 contains 14 residues. Sequencing was done on a sample of blood. The source of this sequence is a woman younger than 45 in good health. The chain couples TRBV27 to TRBJ2-5, with 8 bases lining up with TRBD2. The CDR3 protein is CASSSSGRGETQYF. The DNA of the CDR3 is TGTGCCAGCAGTTCCAGCGGGAGAGGGGAGACCCAGTACTTC.